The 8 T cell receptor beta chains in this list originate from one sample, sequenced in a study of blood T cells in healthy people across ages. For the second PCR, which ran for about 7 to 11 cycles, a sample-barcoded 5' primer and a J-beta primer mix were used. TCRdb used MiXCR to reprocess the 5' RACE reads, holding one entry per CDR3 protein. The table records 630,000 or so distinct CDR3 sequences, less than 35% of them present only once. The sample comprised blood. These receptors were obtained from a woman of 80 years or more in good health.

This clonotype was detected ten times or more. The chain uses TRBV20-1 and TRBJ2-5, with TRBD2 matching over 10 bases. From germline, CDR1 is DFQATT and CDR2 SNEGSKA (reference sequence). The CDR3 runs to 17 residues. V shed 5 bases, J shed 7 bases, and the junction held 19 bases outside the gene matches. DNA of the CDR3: TGCAGTGCTTCGGGGGCTAGCGGGGGATCGCCCTTCTTGACCCAGTACTTC. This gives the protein CSASGASGGSPFLTQYF.

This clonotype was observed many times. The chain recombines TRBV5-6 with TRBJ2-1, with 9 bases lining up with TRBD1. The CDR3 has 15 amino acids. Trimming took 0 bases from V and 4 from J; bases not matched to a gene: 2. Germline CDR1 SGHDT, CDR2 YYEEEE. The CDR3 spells CASSLEDRGYNEQFF. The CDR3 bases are TGTGCCAGCAGCTTGGAGGACAGGGGATACAATGAGCAGTTCTTC.

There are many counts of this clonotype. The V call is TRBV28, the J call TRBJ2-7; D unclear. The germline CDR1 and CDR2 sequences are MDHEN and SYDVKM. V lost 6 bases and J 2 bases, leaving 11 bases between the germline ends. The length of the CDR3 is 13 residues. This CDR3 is CASSSLKAYEQYF. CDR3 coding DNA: TGTGCCAGCAGCAGCCTAAAGGCCTACGAGCAGTACTTC.

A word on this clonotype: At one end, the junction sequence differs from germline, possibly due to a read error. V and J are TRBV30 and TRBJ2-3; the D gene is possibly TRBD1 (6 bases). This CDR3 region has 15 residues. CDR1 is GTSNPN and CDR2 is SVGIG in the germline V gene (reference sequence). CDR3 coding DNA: TGTGCCGGGAGTGGATCGACAGGTAGCACAGATACGCAGTATTTT. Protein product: CAGSGSTGSTDTQYF.

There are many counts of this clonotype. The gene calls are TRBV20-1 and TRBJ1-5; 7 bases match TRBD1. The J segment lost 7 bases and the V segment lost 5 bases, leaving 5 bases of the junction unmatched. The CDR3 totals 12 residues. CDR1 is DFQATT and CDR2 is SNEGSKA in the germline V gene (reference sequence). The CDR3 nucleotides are TGCAGTGCTCTGACAGGGCTCCAGCCCCAGCATTTT. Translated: CSALTGLQPQHF.

The CDR3 DNA reads TGTGCCACCAGTGCAAGGACTAGCGGGTTTAGCGCGAACACCGGGGAGCTGTTTTTT. Amino acid sequence: CATSARTSGFSANTGELFF. This chain uses TRBV24-1 with TRBJ2-2; the match to TRBD2 covers 11 bases. The V gene's germline CDR1 is KGHDR and CDR2 SFDVKD. Trimming took 5 bases from V and 0 from J; bases not matched to a gene: 10. CDR3 length: 19 residues.

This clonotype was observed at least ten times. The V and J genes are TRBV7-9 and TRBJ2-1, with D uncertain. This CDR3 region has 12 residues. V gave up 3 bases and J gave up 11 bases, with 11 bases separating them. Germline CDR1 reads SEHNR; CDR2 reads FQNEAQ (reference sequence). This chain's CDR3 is CASSFDARKQFF. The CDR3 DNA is TGTGCCAGCAGCTTCGATGCGCGGAAGCAGTTCTTC.

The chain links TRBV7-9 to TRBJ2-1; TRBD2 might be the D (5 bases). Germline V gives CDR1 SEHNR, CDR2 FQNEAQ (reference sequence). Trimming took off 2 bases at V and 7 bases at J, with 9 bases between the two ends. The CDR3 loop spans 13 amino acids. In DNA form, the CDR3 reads TGTGCCAGCAGCTTAACCGAGGGAAATGAGCAGTTCTTC. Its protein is CASSLTEGNEQFF.